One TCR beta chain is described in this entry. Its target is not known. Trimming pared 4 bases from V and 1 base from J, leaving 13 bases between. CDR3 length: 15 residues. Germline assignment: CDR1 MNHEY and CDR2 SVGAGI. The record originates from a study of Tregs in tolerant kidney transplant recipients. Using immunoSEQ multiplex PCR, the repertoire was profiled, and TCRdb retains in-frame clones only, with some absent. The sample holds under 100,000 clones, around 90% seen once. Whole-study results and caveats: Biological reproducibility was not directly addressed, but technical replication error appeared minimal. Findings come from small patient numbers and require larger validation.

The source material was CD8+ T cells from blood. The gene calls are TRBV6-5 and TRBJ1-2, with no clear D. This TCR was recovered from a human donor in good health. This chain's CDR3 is CASSLGELSNYGYTF. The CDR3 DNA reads TGTGCCAGCAGTTTAGGAGAACTGAGTAACTATGGCTACACCTTC.